Presented here are 11 T cell receptor beta chains from one specimen sequenced in a study of cytomegalovirus exposure and HLA in healthy donors. The PCR contained 60 Vbeta and 13 Jbeta primers. Assay used: immunoSEQ multiplex PCR; TCRdb lists only in-frame clones, some missing. The table includes more than 95,000 clones, 60% to 85% detected once. Sequencing used PBMCs. These receptors all stem from a woman aged 18-30 years in good health and CMV-seronegative.

As concerns this clone: Additional DNA sequences in this sample encode the identical CDR3. This chain joins TRBV29-1 and TRBJ1-1, with TRBD1 matching 8 bases. CDR3 length: 14 residues. V was pared by 5 bases and J by 2 bases, with 7 bases of the junction left unmatched. Germline V gives CDR1 SQVTM, CDR2 ANQGSEA. The CDR3 sequence: CSVHRQGRNTEAFF. In DNA, the CDR3 is TGCAGCGTTCACCGACAGGGGAGAAACACTGAAGCTTTCTTT.

This clone came up a few times. The chain is built from TRBV5-4 and TRBJ2-1; a weak D match, TRBD2 (7 bases). Germline CDR1 and CDR2: SGHNT and YYREEE (reference sequence). CDR3 length: 16 residues. V lost 4 bases and J lost 5, with 19 bases in between. As DNA, the CDR3 is TGTGCCAGCAGCCCTATAGTCCGGGGGGCCGACAATGAGCAGTTCTTC. This gives the protein CASSPIVRGADNEQFF.

This clone showed up just a few times. The rearrangement links TRBV5-4 to TRBJ1-2, with 7 nucleotides matching TRBD1. The CDR3 spans 12 residues. Germline CDR1 is SGHNT and CDR2 is YYREEE (reference sequence). The V and J ends lost 4 bases and 6 bases, in that order; junction bases with no gene match: 3. Here the CDR3 reads CASSQGDNGYTF. CDR3 DNA: TGTGCCAGCAGCCAGGGGGACAATGGCTACACCTTC.

The V call is TRBV7-8, the J call TRBJ1-5, with D tentatively TRBD1 (5 bases). V dropped 2 bases and J dropped 1 base, with 6 bases sitting between them. This CDR3 comprises 14 residues. Per germline, CDR1 SGHVS and CDR2 FQNEAQ. CDR3 coding DNA: TGTGCCAGCAGCTTACACAGGAGCAATCAGCCCCAGCATTTT. This translates into CASSLHRSNQPQHF.

The V and J genes are TRBV6-5 and TRBJ1-5, with D tentatively TRBD1 (5 bases). Germline CDR1 is MNHEY and CDR2 is SVGAGI. V dropped 0 bases and J dropped 1 base, with 7 bases sitting between them. The CDR3 totals 15 residues. CDR3 nucleotide sequence: TGTGCCAGCAGTTACTCGCCAGGGAGCAATCAGCCCCAGCATTTT. The encoded protein is CASSYSPGSNQPQHF.

The chain uses TRBV9 and TRBJ2-2; D is unresolved. CDR3 length equals 13 residues. In germline, CDR1 is SGDLS, CDR2 YYNGEE. The germline V and J ends were trimmed by 0 bases and 4 bases, with 4 bases remaining between them. The CDR3: CASSVAITGELFF. CDR3 in DNA: TGTGCCAGCAGCGTAGCTATCACCGGGGAGCTGTTTTTT.

The chain is built from TRBV9 and TRBJ2-1; 8 bases align to TRBD2. V lost 0 bases and J lost 9; bases outside the gene matches: 8. The germline CDR1 and CDR2 sequences are SGDLS and YYNGEE. The CDR3 runs to 15 residues. The CDR3 DNA is TGTGCCAGCAGCGTAGCTACCGGGGGGGCCATTGAGCAGTTCTTC. It is translated as CASSVATGGAIEQFF.

J is TRBJ2-1 and V is TRBV5-1, with 7 bases lining up with TRBD2. With 4 bases clipped from V and 6 bases from J, the junction kept 7 bases outside the gene matches. This CDR3 has 14 residues. CDR1 SGHRS and CDR2 YFSETQ come from the germline V gene. CDR3 sequence: CASSGGEIGNEQFF. In nucleotides, the CDR3 is TGCGCCAGCAGCGGGGGGGAAATTGGCAATGAGCAGTTCTTC.

The chain links TRBV28 to TRBJ2-7; D unclear. CDR1 and CDR2 from the germline V gene are MDHEN and SYDVKM. Between the trimmed V and J ends, which lost 8 bases and 0 bases, there was a span of 14 bases. CDR3 length: 14 residues. The CDR3 is CASETSQNSYEQYF. The DNA of the CDR3 is TGTGCCAGCGAGACATCACAGAACTCCTACGAGCAGTACTTC.

This clone was seen more than once but under ten times. This chain joins TRBV28 and TRBJ2-7; possibly TRBD2 for D (5 bases). Trimming stripped 6 bases from V and 3 bases from J, with 12 bases between. The CDR3 is 13 residues long. Germline loops: CDR1 MDHEN, CDR2 SYDVKM. For the CDR3, the DNA is TGTGCCAGCAGGACGGCCGGGAACTACGAGCAGTACTTC. Translation: CASRTAGNYEQYF. The full variable domain, rest sourced from reference TRBV28 and TRBJ2-7, is DVKVTQSSRYLVKRTGEKVFLECVQDMDHENMFWYRQDPGLGLRLIYFSYDVKMKEKGDIPEGYSVSREKKERFSLILESASTNQTSMYLCASRTAGNYEQYFGPGTRLTVT.

The V call is TRBV5-1, the J call TRBJ2-5, with a possible D match to TRBD2 (6 bases). The CDR3 length is 15 residues. The V end lost 0 bases, the J end lost 1 base, and 10 bases lay between the germline ends. Germline CDR1 SGHRS, CDR2 YFSETQ. In nucleotides, the CDR3 is TGCGCCAGCAGCTTGGGGGGGGATCTCCAAGAGACCCAGTACTTC. It translates to CASSLGGDLQETQYF. The full variable domain, rest sourced from reference TRBV5-1 and TRBJ2-5, is KAGVTQTPRYLIKTRGQQVTLSCSPISGHRSVSWYQQTPGQGLQFLFEYFSETQRNKGNFPGRFSGRQFSNSRSEMNVSTLELGDSALYLCASSLGGDLQETQYFGPGTRLLVL.